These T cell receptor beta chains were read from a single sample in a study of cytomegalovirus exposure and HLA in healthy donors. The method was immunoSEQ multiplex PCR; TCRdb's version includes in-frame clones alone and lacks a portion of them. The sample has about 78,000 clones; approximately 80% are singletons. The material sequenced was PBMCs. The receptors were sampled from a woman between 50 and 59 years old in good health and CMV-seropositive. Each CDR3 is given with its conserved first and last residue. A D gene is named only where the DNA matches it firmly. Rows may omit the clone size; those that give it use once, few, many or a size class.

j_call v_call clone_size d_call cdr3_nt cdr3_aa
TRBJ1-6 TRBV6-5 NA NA TGTGCCAGCACCCCTCGGGGAAAACATAATTCACCCCTCCACTTT CASTPRGKHNSPLHF
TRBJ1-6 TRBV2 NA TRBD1 TGTGCCAGCAGTGAAGGACAGGGGGCTTCACCCCTCCACTTT CASSEGQGASPLHF
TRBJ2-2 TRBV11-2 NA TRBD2 TGTGCCAGCAGCTTGACCGGGACTAGCGGGGGGGCATTTACCGGGGAGCTGTTTTTT CASSLTGTSGGAFTGELFF
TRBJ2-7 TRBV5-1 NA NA TGCGCCAGCAGCTGGGAGACAGGCTACGAGCAGTACTTC CASSWETGYEQYF
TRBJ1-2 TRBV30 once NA TGTGCCTGGAAACGGCAGGGTCAGGACTATGGCTACACCTTC CAWKRQGQDYGYTF
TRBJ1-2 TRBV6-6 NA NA TGTGCCAGCAGTTGGCTCAGGGAGGAGGGCTACACCTTC CASSWLREEGYTF
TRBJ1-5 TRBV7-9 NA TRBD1 TGTGCCAGCAGCCTCATACAGGGGCTCGATCGGGATCAGCCCCAGCATTTT CASSLIQGLDRDQPQHF
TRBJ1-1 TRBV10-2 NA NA TGCGCCAGCACCCCGGGTAGGGGGAACACTGAAGCTTTCTTT CASTPGRGNTEAFF
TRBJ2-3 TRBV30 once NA TGTGCCTGGAGTGTACGGGAAGGGGATACGCAGTATTTT CAWSVREGDTQYF
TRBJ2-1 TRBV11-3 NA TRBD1 TGTGCCAGCAGCTTAGACCTAGGGGGCTCTGAGCAGTTCTTC CASSLDLGGSEQFF
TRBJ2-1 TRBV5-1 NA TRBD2 TGCGCCAGCAGCTTTGGGACTAGTTTTGTCAATGAGCAGTTCTTC CASSFGTSFVNEQFF
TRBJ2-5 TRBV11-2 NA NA TGTGCCAGCAGCCGAGACCCAAAAGGCGGAGAGACCCAGTACTTC CASSRDPKGGETQYF
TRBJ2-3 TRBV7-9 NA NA TGTGCCATCGGAGCGACTACTAGCACAGATACGCAGTATTTT CAIGATTSTDTQYF
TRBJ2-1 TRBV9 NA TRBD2 TGTGCCAGCAGCGTAGGGGGACTAGCGGGTGATGAGCAGTTCTTC CASSVGGLAGDEQFF
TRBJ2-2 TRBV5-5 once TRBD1 TGTGCCAGCAGCTTGAGGCAGGGGGTCACCGGGGAGCTGTTTTTT CASSLRQGVTGELFF
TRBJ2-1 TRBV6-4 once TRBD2 TGTGCCAGCAGTGACTTTGGACTAGCGGGAAAAAATGAGCAGTTCTTC CASSDFGLAGKNEQFF
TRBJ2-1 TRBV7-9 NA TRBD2 TGTGCCAGCAGCTTATCTTTAGCGGGGGGGCGCAATGAGCAGTTCTTC CASSLSLAGGRNEQFF
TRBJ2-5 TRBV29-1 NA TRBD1 TGCAGCGCCTCCCAGGGGGCGGAGACCCAGTACTTC CSASQGAETQYF
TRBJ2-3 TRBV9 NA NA TGTGCCAGCAGCGTAGAGCCACGCACAGATACGCAGTATTTT CASSVEPRTDTQYF
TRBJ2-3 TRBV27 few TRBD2 TGTGCCAGCAGTTTAACTAGCGGGGGGCCCTCAGATACGCAGTATTTT CASSLTSGGPSDTQYF
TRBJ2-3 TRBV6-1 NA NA TGTGCCAGCATGGCACAGGGTTTCACAGATACGCAGTATTTT CASMAQGFTDTQYF
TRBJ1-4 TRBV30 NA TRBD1 TGTGCCTGGAGCTCCGGCCAGGGGGCATGGGGTGAAAAACTGTTTTTT CAWSSGQGAWGEKLFF
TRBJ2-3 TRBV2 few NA TGTGCCAGCAGTGAACTGTCGAGCACAGATACGCAGTATTTT CASSELSSTDTQYF
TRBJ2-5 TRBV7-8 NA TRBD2 TGTGCCAGCAGCTTCTGGCTAGCGGGGAAAGAGACCCAGTACTTC CASSFWLAGKETQYF
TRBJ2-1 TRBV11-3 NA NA TGTGCCAGCAGCTCCCGCGGGACTTTCAGCCTTAGTGAGCAGTTCTTC CASSSRGTFSLSEQFF
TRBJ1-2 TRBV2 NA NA TGTGCCAGCAGTGACGGAGTGTCGTATGGCTACACCTTC CASSDGVSYGYTF
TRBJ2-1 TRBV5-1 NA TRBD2 TGCGCCAGCAGCTTTGGACTAGCGGGGGGGCCATTCTCCTACAATGAGCAGTTCTTC CASSFGLAGGPFSYNEQFF
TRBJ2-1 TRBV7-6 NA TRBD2 TGTGCCAGCAGCTTAGAGAGGCGGGAGAGAAAGAATGAGCAGTTCTTC CASSLERRERKNEQFF
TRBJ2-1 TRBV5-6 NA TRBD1 TGTGCCAGCAGCTGGGGACAGGGCCCGACGGATGAGCAGTTCTTC CASSWGQGPTDEQFF